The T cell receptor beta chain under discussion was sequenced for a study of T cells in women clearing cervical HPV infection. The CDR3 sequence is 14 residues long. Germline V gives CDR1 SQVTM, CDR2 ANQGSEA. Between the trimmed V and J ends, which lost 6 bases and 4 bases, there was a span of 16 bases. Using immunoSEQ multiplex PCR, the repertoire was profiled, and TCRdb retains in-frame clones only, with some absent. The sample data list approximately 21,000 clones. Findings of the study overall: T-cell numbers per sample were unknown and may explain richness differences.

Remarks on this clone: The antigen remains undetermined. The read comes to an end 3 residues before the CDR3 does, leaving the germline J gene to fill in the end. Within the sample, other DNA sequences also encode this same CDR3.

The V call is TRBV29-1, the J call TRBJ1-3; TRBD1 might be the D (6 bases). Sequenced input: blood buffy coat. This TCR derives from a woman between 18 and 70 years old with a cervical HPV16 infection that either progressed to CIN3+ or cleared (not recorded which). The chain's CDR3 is CSVAWDTQGNTIYF. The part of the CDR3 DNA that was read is TGCAGCGTCGCTTGGGACACCCAAGGAAACACC.